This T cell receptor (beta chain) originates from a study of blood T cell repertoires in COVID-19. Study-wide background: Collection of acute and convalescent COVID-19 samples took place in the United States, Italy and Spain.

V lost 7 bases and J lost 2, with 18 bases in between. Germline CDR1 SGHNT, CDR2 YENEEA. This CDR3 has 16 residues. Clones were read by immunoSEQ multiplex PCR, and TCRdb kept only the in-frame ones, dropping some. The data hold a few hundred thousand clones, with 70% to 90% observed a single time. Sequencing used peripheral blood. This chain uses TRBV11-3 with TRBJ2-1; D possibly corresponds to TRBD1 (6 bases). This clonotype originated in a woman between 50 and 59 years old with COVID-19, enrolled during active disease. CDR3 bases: TGTGCCAGCACCTTTCAGGGGTTTAAGACCTACAATGAGCAGTTCTTC. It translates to CASTFQGFKTYNEQFF.